These 8 T cell receptor beta chains were all obtained from the same sample, sequenced in a study of T cell clusters in autoimmune cytopenias. Each sample's input was about 270 ng genomic DNA, 38,000 or so genome equivalents. One tube held mixed TRB-A and TRB-B primer pools for touch-down PCR. TCRdb re-called the multiplex PCR reads and gives one entry per CDR3 protein, without DNA. This sample's clone table lists under 4,500 distinct CDR3 sequences. These same data were also listed under a study on T cell repertoires in aging, cancer and after chemotherapy.

The sequenced material came from peripheral blood. The receptors originated from a human donor in good health.

This clonotype is deemed medium-sized by its frequency. V and J are TRBV30 and TRBJ2-7; TCRdb selects TRBD1, and the lack of DNA leaves this call unchecked. The CDR3 is made up of 14 amino acids. From germline, CDR1 is GTSNPN and CDR2 SVGIG (reference sequence). CDR3: CAWSAGTGNLEQYF.

This clonotype counts as medium-sized by frequency. The V call is TRBV7-2, the J call TRBJ2-5; TCRdb's D call, TRBD2, is unchecked because there is no DNA. Germline CDR1 is SGHTA and CDR2 is FQGNSA. CDR3 size: 15 residues. The CDR3 reads CASSLESGQGETQYF.

This clonotype shows up as medium-sized by frequency. This chain joins TRBV19 and TRBJ1-1; TCRdb calls TRBD1, which cannot be checked without DNA. The CDR3 is 11 residues long. Germline V CDR1 and CDR2: LNHDA, SQIVND (reference sequence). The CDR3 here is CASSEGPEAFF.

Its frequency marks this clonotype as medium-sized. The rearrangement joins TRBV4-3 to TRBJ2-2; with no DNA, the TCRdb D assignment of TRBD2 cannot be verified. Germline V gene sequence: CDR1 LGHNA, CDR2 YSLEER. The CDR3 runs to 17 residues. CDR3 protein: CASSQGLAGARTGELFF.

The gene calls are TRBV18 and TRBJ2-3; TCRdb designates TRBD1, a call that cannot be tested without DNA. The V gene's germline CDR1 is KGHSH and CDR2 LQKENI. This CDR3 has 13 amino acids. This CDR3 reads CASSRTEGATQYF.

Its frequency marks this clonotype as medium-sized. The chain is built from TRBV7-9 and TRBJ1-5. Germline V gene sequence: CDR1 SEHNR, CDR2 FQNEAQ (reference sequence). The length of the CDR3 is 15 residues. The CDR3 loop is CASSLGAGDNQPQHF.

The chain employs TRBV9 and TRBJ2-1; checking the TCRdb D call of TRBD2 is not possible without DNA. Germline CDR1 is SGDLS and CDR2 is YYNGEE. This CDR3 spans 16 amino acids. The CDR3 sequence: CASSVENGPRHNEQFF.

This clonotype shows up as medium-sized by frequency. The chain employs TRBV6-4 and TRBJ2-3; TCRdb selects TRBD1, and the lack of DNA leaves this call unchecked. The CDR3 totals 14 residues. Looked up from germline, CDR1 is MRHNA and CDR2 is SNTAGT. The CDR3 reads CASSEQGAADTQYF.